Given below is one TCR beta chain in context. Antigen unknown. Using a J-beta primer mix together with a sample-barcoded 5' primer, a second PCR was run for about 6 to 11 cycles. A template-switch adaptor that had 12 random nucleotides put a tag on each cDNA molecule. MiXCR, applied by TCRdb to the 5' RACE reads, yields one record per CDR3 protein. The sample gives about 2 million distinct CDR3 sequences, approximately 50% of which show up once; over 2% is in the top ten. This sample was included in a study of blood T cells in healthy people across ages. Peripheral blood, about 10 milliliters per donor, was collected. Study conclusions and caveats: Shifts in expanded clonotypes may have been confounded by donor CMV status, which was unknown.

Germline lookup yields CDR1 DFQATT and CDR2 SNEGSKA (reference sequence). The CDR3 runs to 13 residues. V was clipped by 1 base and J by 6 bases, with 10 bases between them. The chain links TRBV20-1 to TRBJ2-1; maybe TRBD2 (6 bases). Sequencing was carried out using blood. This receptor was identified in a woman aged 40 to 50 in good health. Here the CDR3 reads CSARVVTSNEQFF. The CDR3 bases are TGCAGTGCTAGAGTAGTGACTAGCAATGAGCAGTTCTTC.